The T cell receptor beta chain under discussion was sequenced for a study of blood T cell repertoires in COVID-19. TCRdb keeps only in-frame clones here, not all; method: immunoSEQ multiplex PCR. This sample carries under 150,000 clones, over 75% of them seen once, and the ten largest clones take 3% to 4.5%. Sequenced: PBMCs or T cells enriched from blood (not recorded which). The sequence came from a man over 45 in a cohort exposed to, infected with or recovered from COVID-19 (not recorded which).

The CDR3 reads CASSHLGQGDNQPQHF. The CDR3 DNA follows: TGTGCCAGCAGCCACCTCGGACAGGGAGACAATCAGCCCCAGCATTTT. The chain employs TRBV16 and TRBJ1-5, with 8 bases matching TRBD1. From germline, CDR1 is KGHSY and CDR2 FQNENV. J was trimmed by 3 bases and V by 3 bases; bases with no gene match: 7. This CDR3 spans 16 amino acids.